This T cell receptor (beta chain) was retrieved from a study of early T cells in non-severe SARS-CoV-2 infection. Whole-study context: Bulk RNA from unsorted whole blood was sequenced; chains were unpaired. Points from the study as a whole: Using VDJdb, the matching emphasized anti-spike CD8 responses while missing private and CD4 specificities.

V lost 0 bases and J lost 0; bases outside the gene matches: 0. The CDR3 runs to 15 residues. CDR1 and CDR2 (germline): MNHNS, SASEGT. Individual cDNA molecules received unique molecular identifiers. TCRdb re-derived calls from the 5' RACE reads in MiXCR, one entry per CDR3 protein. This table has approximately 90,000 distinct CDR3 sequences, around a sixth appearing once. In the case of this clonotype: Antigen specificity is unknown.

This clonotype originated in an adult who was a healthcare worker with PCR-confirmed SARS-CoV-2 infection or an uninfected control (not recorded which). The source material was whole blood, sampled at baseline. The chain has TRBV6-1 and TRBJ2-7; 9 positions match TRBD1. The CDR3 sequence is CASSEATGGSYEQYF. In DNA, the CDR3 is TGTGCCAGCAGTGAAGCGACAGGGGGCTCCTACGAGCAGTACTTC.